The source of this T cell receptor beta chain is a study of T cells expressing NK-cell markers. Study overall: With respect to HCMV, most of the eight sequenced donors were seropositive, and one was seronegative. General study points: CD8+ T cells in 5 or 6 donors included dominant NKG2C+ clonotypes at about 1.0-7.5%. Questions lingered over whether expanded NKG2C+ T cell clones were HCMV-specific.

The CDR3 is 15 amino acids. CDR1 is DFQATT and CDR2 is SNEGSKA in the germline V gene (reference sequence). With regard to this clonotype: Antigen: not known.

TCRdb derives one entry per CDR3 protein from the 5' RACE reads, leaving out DNA. The table lists 500,000 to 700,000 distinct CDR3 sequences, with roughly 3.4% in the top ten. This clonotype was obtained from a young man in good health. V and J are TRBV20-1 and TRBJ2-1; TCRdb reports TRBD2, a call that lacks DNA to check it against. The specimen sequenced was blood T cells: a sorted CD56 or NKG2C T cell subset, CD4+ or CD8+ T cells, or bulk PBMC T cells (not recorded which). This chain's CDR3 is CSAVSVTSSYNEQFF.